This T cell receptor beta chain was identified in a study of identical twins. This clonotype was observed at least ten times. Its matching antigen is unknown. Findings and limits, study-wide: The abundant beta clonotypes from cord blood had fewer insertions, and memory repertoires had none of this. Invariant T cells like MAIT and iNKT could partly confound the zero-insertion analyses. Sequences that were beta out-of-frame showed weaker excess twin sharing.

TCRdb called the 5' RACE reads again in MiXCR, with one record for every CDR3 protein. The data contain a few hundred thousand distinct CDR3 sequences, about 8% of them singletons. Everyone who gave samples was a healthy Caucasian. V shed 4 bases and J shed 6 bases, with 12 bases lying between them. The CDR3 length is 12 residues. Germline CDR1 DFQATT, CDR2 SNEGSKA (reference sequence). These records were also assigned to another study, of yellow fever vaccine responses in identical twins.

The chain uses TRBV20-1 and TRBJ1-1, with D possibly matching TRBD1 (6 bases). Material: CD8+ T cells sorted from blood. The sequence was collected from a woman under 30 in good health. The CDR3 region is CSAKDSPPEAFF. DNA for the CDR3: TGCAGTGCTAAGGACAGTCCCCCTGAAGCTTTCTTT.